This passage covers 32 T cell receptor beta chains from one sample sequenced in a study of T cells in localized non-small cell lung cancer. Method: immunoSEQ multiplex PCR; TCRdb's copy keeps in-frame clones and lacks some. The sample has tens of thousands of clones; 70% to 90% are singletons. The source was peripheral blood, collected before any cancer treatment. The receptor set was obtained from a woman between 35 and 70 years old with stage I squamous cell lung carcinoma.

V gene TRBV18 combines with J gene TRBJ1-1; a weak D match, TRBD1 (5 bases). Trimming took off 1 base at V and 4 bases at J, with 7 bases between the two ends. Germline V CDR1 and CDR2: KGHSH, LQKENI. There are 13 residues in the CDR3. The CDR3 DNA reads TGTGCCAGCTCACCACGCGGGGGCACTGAAGCTTTCTTT. Translating it yields CASSPRGGTEAFF.

The genes are TRBV19 and TRBJ2-3, with 7 bases aligning to TRBD2. The CDR3 is 14 residues long. Germline CDR1 reads LNHDA; CDR2 reads SQIVND (reference sequence). V trimming: 5 bases; J trimming: 4 bases; junction bases outside the gene matches: 6. CDR3: CASSSQGGADTQYF. The CDR3 DNA reads TGTGCCAGTAGTTCCCAGGGAGGGGCAGATACGCAGTATTTT.

V and J are TRBV19 and TRBJ2-2; the match to TRBD1 covers 9 bases. Germline V gene data show CDR1 as LNHDA and CDR2 as SQIVND (reference sequence). V lost 7 bases to trimming and J lost 1 base; unmatched junction nucleotides: 4. The CDR3 totals 15 residues. The CDR3 DNA follows: TGTGCCAGTAAACGGGACAGGGTGAACACCGGGGAGCTGTTTTTT. This translates into CASKRDRVNTGELFF.

The V gene is TRBV30, the J gene TRBJ1-3; no firm D call. CDR1 and CDR2 (germline): GTSNPN, SVGIG (reference sequence). The length of the CDR3 is 12 residues. CDR3 in amino acids: CGFGDSGNTIYF. CDR3 nucleotide sequence: TGTGGATTCGGGGATTCTGGAAACACCATATATTTT.

This clone came up once. The chain joins TRBV5-7 to TRBJ1-2, with 8 bases aligning to TRBD1. TRBV5-7 is designated an ORF whose function remains uncertain. The CDR3 has 18 residues. The trim removed 0 bases at V and 1 base at J, leaving 11 bases unmatched. CDR3 DNA: TGTGCCAGCAGCTTGGGGACCGGGACAGGCAACCTTAACTATGGCTACACCTTC. Translating gives CASSLGTGTGNLNYGYTF.

The chain recombines TRBV7-9 with TRBJ1-1; possibly TRBD1 for D (5 bases). The CDR3 is made up of 14 amino acids. Germline-derived CDR1 and CDR2 are SEHNR and FQNEAQ (reference sequence). The V end lost 2 bases, the J end lost 4 bases, and 11 bases lay between the germline ends. DNA for the CDR3: TGTGCCAGCAGCTTAAACATGGGGGGCACTGAAGCTTTCTTT. Translation: CASSLNMGGTEAFF.

V usage is TRBV9 and J usage is TRBJ2-1, with 7 positions matching TRBD2. CDR1 is SGDLS, CDR2 YYNGEE, per germline. V shed 0 bases and J 5 bases; nucleotides not matched to a gene: 5. The length of the CDR3 is 15 residues. CDR3 sequence (DNA): TGTGCCAGCAGCGTAGTGGCTAGCGGTAACAATGAGCAGTTCTTC. It specifies CASSVVASGNNEQFF.

The rearrangement joins TRBV2 to TRBJ1-4; 9 bases map to TRBD1. This CDR3 contains 15 residues. Germline CDR1 is SNHLY and CDR2 is FYNNEI. V trimming: 6 bases; J trimming: 7 bases; junction bases outside the gene matches: 9. CDR3 residues: CASRTGQGVVEKLFF. The CDR3 DNA follows: TGTGCCAGCAGGACGGGACAGGGTGTCGTTGAAAAACTGTTTTTT.

The chain links TRBV5-6 to TRBJ1-1, with 8 bases lining up with TRBD1. The J segment lost 1 base and the V segment lost 4 bases, leaving 9 bases of the junction unmatched. The V gene's germline CDR1 is SGHDT and CDR2 YYEEEE. This CDR3 region has 16 residues. Here the CDR3 reads CASSAYPGQENTEAFF. The CDR3 bases are TGTGCCAGCAGCGCCTATCCGGGACAGGAGAACACTGAAGCTTTCTTT. The full variable domain, in which reference TRBV5-6 and TRBJ1-1 provide the parts outside the CDR3, is DAGVTQSPTHLIKTRGQQVTLRCSPKSGHDTVSWYQQALGQGPQFIFQYYEEEERQRGNFPDRFSGHQFPNYSSELNVNALLLGDSALYLCASSAYPGQENTEAFFGQGTRLTVV.

V gene TRBV9 combines with J gene TRBJ2-7; no clear D. The germline V and J ends were trimmed by 3 bases and 3 bases, with 10 bases remaining between them. CDR3 length: 13 amino acids. CDR1 SGDLS and CDR2 YYNGEE come from the germline V gene. This chain's CDR3 is CASSGDMLYEQYF. CDR3 sequence (DNA): TGTGCCAGCAGCGGCGACATGCTCTACGAGCAGTACTTC.

For this clone: Other DNA sequences in the same sample also yield this CDR3. The chain is built from TRBV2 and TRBJ2-5; D is unclear. V gave up 5 bases and J gave up 4 bases, with 2 bases separating them. The germline gives CDR1 SNHLY, CDR2 FYNNEI. There are 10 residues in the CDR3. CDR3 residues: CASSLETQYF. Written as DNA, the CDR3 is TGTGCCAGCAGTCTAGAGACCCAGTACTTC.

V and J are TRBV5-1 and TRBJ2-1; D perhaps matches TRBD1 (5 bases). This CDR3 comprises 15 residues. The germline V and J ends were trimmed by 0 bases and 6 bases, with 13 bases remaining between them. The germline V gene has CDR1 SGHRS and CDR2 YFSETQ. The CDR3 bases are TGCGCCAGCAGCTTGGATCCCAGGGCGGTCAATGAGCAGTTCTTC. Encoded protein: CASSLDPRAVNEQFF.

The chain recombines TRBV9 with TRBJ1-1, with D hard to call. The V gene lost 4 bases and the J gene lost 4 bases, with 8 bases spanning the gap. The length of the CDR3 is 12 residues. Germline-derived CDR1 and CDR2 are SGDLS and YYNGEE. In nucleotides, the CDR3 is TGTGCCAGCAGCCAAGGGAGCACTGAAGCTTTCTTT. It is translated as CASSQGSTEAFF.

J is TRBJ1-2 and V is TRBV7-4; no definite D call. CDR3 size: 16 residues. Trimming left V 5 bases short and J 4 bases short, with 20 bases between. The germline CDR1 and CDR2 sequences are SGHVT and SQSDAQ. The CDR3 sequence is CASSSTTARKTYGYTF. CDR3 nucleotides: TGTGCCAGCAGCAGTACCACAGCTCGAAAGACCTATGGCTACACCTTC.

The chain uses TRBV11-3 and TRBJ2-7; D might be TRBD1 or TRBD2, each matching 5 bases. Germline V CDR1 and CDR2: SGHNT, YENEEA. This CDR3 spans 13 amino acids. Trimming pared 1 base from V and 4 bases from J, leaving 8 bases between. CDR3 residues: CASSLGGRYEQYF. The DNA of the CDR3 is TGTGCCAGCAGCTTAGGGGGACGGTACGAGCAGTACTTC.

V and J are TRBV18 and TRBJ2-1; maybe TRBD2 (7 bases). The CDR3 sequence is 16 residues long. The germline gives CDR1 KGHSH, CDR2 LQKENI. The germline V and J ends were trimmed by 2 bases and 7 bases, with 18 bases remaining between them. In DNA, the CDR3 is TGTGCCAGCTCACCAAAGGCGGGGGCACTTGGGAATGAGCAGTTCTTC. Its protein product is CASSPKAGALGNEQFF.

The chain carries TRBV30 and TRBJ1-1; a weak D match, TRBD1 (5 bases). Trimming cost V 1 base and J 1 base, with 13 bases left between them. Germline V gene sequence: CDR1 GTSNPN, CDR2 SVGIG (reference sequence). The CDR3 is 15 amino acids. CDR3 amino acids: CAWSGFGTANTEAFF. The DNA of the CDR3 is TGTGCCTGGAGTGGTTTCGGGACTGCGAACACTGAAGCTTTCTTT.

This clone has just one count. The chain has TRBV7-2 and TRBJ1-2; TRBD1 is a possible D gene (5 bases). Germline V lookup: CDR1 SGHTA, CDR2 FQGNSA. This CDR3 contains 13 residues. Between the trimmed V and J ends, which lost 4 bases and 6 bases, there was a span of 12 bases. CDR3 nucleotides: TGTGCCAGCAGCTCTCAACCGGGGGATGGCTACACCTTC. Translated: CASSSQPGDGYTF. Supplemented by reference TRBV7-2 and TRBJ1-2, the full variable domain reads GAGVSQSPSNKVTEKGKDVELRCDPISGHTALYWYRQSLGQGLEFLIYFQGNSAPDKSGLPSDRFSAERTGGSVSTLTIQRTQQEDSAVYLCASSSQPGDGYTFGSGTRLTVV.

The CDR3 DNA reads as TGTGCCAGCAGTGAAGGACAGGGCAATCAGCCCCAGCATTTT. As protein: CASSEGQGNQPQHF. This chain links TRBV6-4 with TRBJ1-5; TRBD1 aligns across 7 bases. With V trimmed by 3 bases and J by 2 bases, 1 base remained unmatched. The CDR3 length is 14 residues. Germline CDR1 reads MRHNA; CDR2 reads SNTAGT.

The rearrangement uses TRBV21-1 and TRBJ1-5. TRBV21-1 is reported as a pseudogene. CDR3 length equals 14 residues. The CDR3 loop is CASRGLCSNQPQHF. The CDR3 DNA reads as TGTGCCAGCAGAGGATTGTGTAGCAATCAGCCCCAGCATTTT.

The rearrangement uses TRBV13 and TRBJ2-1; a possible D gene is TRBD2 (5 bases). The CDR3 has 13 residues. CDR1 is PRHDT and CDR2 is FYEKMQ in the germline V gene (reference sequence). Trimming took 5 bases from V and 4 from J, leaving 9 bases between them. The CDR3 region is CASSRGQYNEQFF. In DNA form, the CDR3 reads TGTGCCAGCAGCCGAGGGCAGTACAATGAGCAGTTCTTC.

The V call is TRBV7-3, the J call TRBJ2-1, with TRBD2 matching over 10 bases. The length of the CDR3 is 15 residues. CDR1 and CDR2 from the germline V gene are SGHTA and FQGTGA. The V gene end was trimmed by 3 bases and the J gene end by 2 bases; junction bases not matched to a gene: 1. The CDR3 sequence is CASSFSGGAYNEQFF. CDR3 coding DNA: TGTGCCAGCAGCTTCAGCGGGGGGGCCTACAATGAGCAGTTCTTC. Using reference TRBV7-3 and TRBJ2-1 for the parts outside the CDR3, the full variable domain is GAGVSQTPSNKVTEKGKYVELRCDPISGHTALYWYRQSLGQGPEFLIYFQGTGAADDSGLPNDRFFAVRPEGSVSTLKIQRTERGDSAVYLCASSFSGGAYNEQFFGPGTRLTVL.

V and J are TRBV30 and TRBJ1-6; no clear D. The CDR3 runs 13 residues. The V gene's germline CDR1 is GTSNPN and CDR2 SVGIG (reference sequence). Between the trimmed V and J ends, which lost 2 bases and 15 bases, there was a span of 17 bases. CDR3 sequence (DNA): TGTGCCTGGAGTACAATCCGGACGCCCTTCCTCCACTTT. This gives the protein CAWSTIRTPFLHF. The entire variable domain, with the rest obtained from reference TRBV30 and TRBJ1-6, is as follows: SQTIHQWPATLVQPVGSPLSLECTVEGTSNPNLYWYRQAAGRGLQLLFYSVGIGQISSEVPQNLSASRPQDRQFILSSKKLLLSDSGFYLCAWSTIRTPFLHFGNGTRLTVT.

The V and J genes are TRBV10-3 and TRBJ1-2; D is uncertain. The CDR3 runs 12 residues. CDR1 is ENHRY, CDR2 SYGVKD, per germline. The ends were cut back, 4 bases at V and 6 bases at J, with 9 bases in the middle. Here the CDR3 reads CAISGEKHGYTF. CDR3 sequence (DNA): TGTGCCATCAGTGGAGAGAAGCATGGCTACACCTTC.

The rearrangement uses TRBV23-1 and TRBJ1-6, with a tentative D call TRBD1 (5 bases). TRBV23-1 is labeled an ORF, and its function is uncertain. This CDR3 contains 18 residues. V was cut by 11 bases and J by 8 bases, with 31 bases left in between. Written as DNA, the CDR3 is TGCGCCCTTGAGGGAGCCAGGGCCATCCCCGGGTGGGATTCACCCCTCCACTTT. Protein product: CALEGARAIPGWDSPLHF.

The chain uses TRBV5-1 and TRBJ1-1; D is uncertain. Germline lookup yields CDR1 SGHRS and CDR2 YFSETQ. The CDR3 is made up of 14 amino acids. V dropped 1 base and J dropped 1 base, with 8 bases sitting between them. CDR3: CASSLIGENTEAFF. The CDR3 nucleotides are TGCGCCAGCAGCTTGATCGGGGAGAACACTGAAGCTTTCTTT.

The gene calls are TRBV7-8 and TRBJ1-2, with D perhaps TRBD1 (5 bases). CDR1 and CDR2 (germline): SGHVS, FQNEAQ. This CDR3 comprises 13 residues. V gave up 2 bases and J gave up 7 bases, with 11 bases separating them. CDR3 in DNA: TGTGCCAGCAGCTTAATACCAGGGAGTGGCTACACCTTC. Translating it yields CASSLIPGSGYTF.

This CDR3 is CASSYTTSGQETQYF. The CDR3, as DNA: TGTGCCAGCAGTTACACGACTAGCGGCCAAGAGACCCAGTACTTC. The chain uses TRBV6-6 and TRBJ2-5, with 9 bases fitting TRBD2. V shed 2 bases and J 1 base; nucleotides not matched to a gene: 2. This CDR3 comprises 15 residues. CDR1 is MNHNY and CDR2 is SVGAGI in the germline V gene (reference sequence).

The chain recombines TRBV9 with TRBJ1-2; a possible D gene is TRBD1 (5 bases). Germline loops: CDR1 SGDLS, CDR2 YYNGEE. The CDR3 totals 14 residues. V lost 7 bases to trimming and J lost 10 bases, with 23 bases between them. In nucleotides, the CDR3 is TGTGCCAGCTCATCAGTGGGGACGGCTACGGACTACACCTTC. It codes for CASSSVGTATDYTF.

This chain joins TRBV4-2 and TRBJ2-7, with 9 nucleotides matching TRBD1. With 4 bases clipped from V and 5 bases from J, the junction kept 12 bases outside the gene matches. Germline-derived CDR1 and CDR2 are LGHNA and YNFKEQ. This CDR3 is built from 16 residues. CDR3 sequence: CASSRSLGQGDHEQYF. In nucleotides, the CDR3 is TGTGCCAGCAGCCGCTCGTTGGGACAGGGAGACCACGAGCAGTACTTC.

V is TRBV5-4 and J is TRBJ2-2, with D uncertain. Germline V gives CDR1 SGHNT, CDR2 YYREEE (reference sequence). Trimming took off 1 base at V and 1 base at J, with 8 bases between the two ends. The CDR3 contains 15 residues. DNA for the CDR3: TGTGCCAGCAGCTTGAACATAAAGAACACCGGGGAGCTGTTTTTT. Translation: CASSLNIKNTGELFF. Based on the CDR3 plus reference TRBV5-4 and TRBJ2-2, the full variable domain is ETGVTQSPTHLIKTRGQQVTLRCSSQSGHNTVSWYQQALGQGPQFIFQYYREEENGRGNFPPRFSGLQFPNYSSELNVNALELDDSALYLCASSLNIKNTGELFFGEGSRLTVL.

The V call is TRBV11-1, the J call TRBJ2-3, with D hard to call. The V end lost 1 base, the J end lost 2 bases, and 13 bases lay between the germline ends. The CDR3 consists of 16 residues. In germline, CDR1 is SGHAT, CDR2 FQDESV (reference sequence). The CDR3 DNA follows: TGTGCCAGCAGCTTAGGCGGCCACATGCCCACAGATACGCAGTATTTT. Protein product: CASSLGGHMPTDTQYF.